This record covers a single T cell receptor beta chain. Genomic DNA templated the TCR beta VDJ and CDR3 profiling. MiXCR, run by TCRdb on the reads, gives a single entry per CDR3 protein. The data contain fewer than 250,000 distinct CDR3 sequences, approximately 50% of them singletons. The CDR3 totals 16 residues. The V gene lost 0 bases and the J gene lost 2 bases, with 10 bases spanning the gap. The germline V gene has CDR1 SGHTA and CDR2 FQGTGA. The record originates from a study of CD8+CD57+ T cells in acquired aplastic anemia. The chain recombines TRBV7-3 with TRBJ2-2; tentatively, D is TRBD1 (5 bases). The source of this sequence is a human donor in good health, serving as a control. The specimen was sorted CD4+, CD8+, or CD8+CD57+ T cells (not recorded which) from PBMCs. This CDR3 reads CASSLTGARNTGELFF. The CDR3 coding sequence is TGTGCCAGCAGCTTAACAGGGGCGCGAAACACCGGGGAGCTGTTTTTT. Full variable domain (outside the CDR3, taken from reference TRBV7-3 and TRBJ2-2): GAGVSQTPSNKVTEKGKYVELRCDPISGHTALYWYRQSLGQGPEFLIYFQGTGAADDSGLPNDRFFAVRPEGSVSTLKIQRTERGDSAVYLCASSLTGARNTGELFFGEGSRLTVL.